These 5 T cell receptor beta chains share one sample of origin, sequenced in a study of cytomegalovirus exposure and HLA in healthy donors. Primers for the PCR totalled 60 Vbeta and 13 Jbeta. Some clones are missing from TCRdb's copy, which holds only in-frame ones; the method was immunoSEQ multiplex PCR. The sample holds 97,000 or so clones, around 63% seen once. The sequenced sample was PBMCs. Every receptor here comes from a human donor in good health.

The rearrangement links TRBV27 to TRBJ2-3; no reliable D call. Germline V gives CDR1 MNHEY, CDR2 SMNVEV (reference sequence). The CDR3 runs to 11 residues. V lost 7 bases and J lost 3, with 5 bases in between. The CDR3 is CASTGTDTQYF. The CDR3, as DNA: TGTGCCAGCACCGGGACAGATACGCAGTATTTT.

This clone was picked up a small number of times. This rearrangement joins TRBV5-1 to TRBJ2-7; 10 nucleotides align to TRBD2. Germline trimming cut 3 bases from V and 3 bases from J; bases unmatched to any gene: 15. Germline V gene data show CDR1 as SGHRS and CDR2 as YFSETQ. The CDR3 covers 18 residues. For the CDR3, the DNA is TGCGCCAGCAGCTCGCAGGCCGTGGCTAGCGGGAGTCTCTACGAGCAGTACTTC. Translated, it gives CASSSQAVASGSLYEQYF.

This clone has a handful of counts. The chain employs TRBV19 and TRBJ2-2, with TRBD1 matching 8 bases. J gave up 3 bases and V 7 bases, and 7 bases lay outside the gene matches. The germline CDR1 and CDR2 sequences are LNHDA and SQIVND (reference sequence). The CDR3 consists of 15 residues. In nucleotides, the CDR3 is TGTGCCAGTAAGAAGGGACAGGTGGACACCGGGGAGCTGTTTTTT. It is translated as CASKKGQVDTGELFF.

The gene calls are TRBV15 and TRBJ2-1, with TRBD2 identical over 7 bases. CDR1 is LNHNV, CDR2 YYDKDF, per germline (reference sequence). The J segment lost 8 bases and the V segment lost 1 base, leaving 2 bases of the junction unmatched. The CDR3 sequence is 13 residues long. In DNA form, the CDR3 reads TGTGCCACCAGCAGAGGACTAGCATATGAGCAGTTCTTC. It codes for CATSRGLAYEQFF.

The CDR3 loop is CASSLSGVTEAFF. The CDR3, as DNA: TGTGCCAGCAGTTTATCGGGAGTCACTGAAGCTTTCTTT. The chain is built from TRBV27 and TRBJ1-1; D is uncertain. This CDR3 comprises 13 residues. Trimming removed 0 bases from V and 4 bases from J, with 6 bases in between. Looked up from germline, CDR1 is MNHEY and CDR2 is SMNVEV (reference sequence).